The entry that follows covers one TCR beta chain sequence. Its antigen is still unknown. Per-base qualities were not stored, and no clone one base away is much larger. The data are from a study of blood T cells in healthy people across ages (dated by TCRdb to between 2015 and 2017). The study in broad terms: In model experiments, template switching captured about one uniquely barcoded TCR beta cDNA molecule for every two T cells. Using deep sequencing normalized with unique cDNA molecular identifiers, the study measured how TCR beta repertoire diversity changes with age. The study analyzed two additional independent replicas of 1 million unique cDNA reads from the same blood draw for two donors, one aged 18 to 30 and one aged 80 or older. Donors were grouped into four age groups: young (average roughly 15 years), middle-aged (around 39), aged (around 60) and long-lived (approximately 81). To avoid experimental bias, donors of different ages were randomly spread across the sequencing lanes.

The library was obtained by 5' RACE. Instrument on record: Illumina HiSeq 2500. A second PCR of roughly 7 to 12 cycles was run with a J-beta primer mix and a sample-barcoded 5' primer. A unique molecular identifier was introduced onto each TCR beta cDNA molecule by a template-switch 5' adaptor carrying 12 random nucleotides. At least 3 million CDR3-containing paired-end reads were obtained from each sample. First-strand cDNA synthesis was performed from all RNA using the Mint cDNA synthesis kit, with priming by a TRBC-specific oligonucleotide. All cDNA was treated with uracil-DNA glycosylase and then went through a first 18-cycle PCR with the universal primers M1SS and BC2_uni_R. In the original analysis: For normalization, 1 million high-quality reads were randomly selected from each sample, with every read carrying a distinct molecular identifier. Reads with shared molecular identifiers were discarded instead of being binned into consensus sequences. CDR3 identification, clonotype clustering and error correction used MiTCR with a Q25 quality threshold and the strictest error-elimination algorithm. A nonparametric unseen species model using Euler transformation provided a lower-bound estimate of total TCR beta diversity. TCRdb redid the processing of the public reads, applying fastp at Q25 and MiXCR, and retained in-frame beta chains. Each record represents a unique CDR3 protein, reported with the most common genes and DNA among its rows. The V and J calls were determined by TCRdb, not by the authors. The table for this sample lists 910,000 or so distinct CDR3 sequences; roughly 51% of them were counted only once. Of the sample, about a fifth falls within the top ten clones.

Donors were 39 systemically healthy Caucasian individuals from Russia aged 6 to 90 years. Each donor gave approximately 9.3 milliliters of peripheral blood, collected into EDTA-treated Vacutainer tubes. Ficoll-Paque density-gradient centrifugation was used to isolate PBMCs, with at least 6 million per sample. Trizol reagent was used to extract total RNA from PBMCs, with at least 6 micrograms per sample. For every donor, an aliquot of PBMCs went through flow cytometry to measure the percentages of naive CD45RAhigh/CD27high T cells. The CDR3, from cysteine to phenylalanine, totals 13 residues. The read is trimmed to its CDR3 DNA, 39 bases read in frame from base 1. Relative to germline, V is missing 3 bases and J is missing 6 bases, with 4 bases of the junction outside any gene match. CDR1 and CDR2 are drawn from the germline V gene (reference sequence): DFQATT, SNEGSKA. Broader findings and caveats from the paper: Estimates of total diversity based on one million sequenced T cells were considered lower bounds and underestimates. Because profiling used bulk unsorted PBMCs, naive and antigen-experienced compartments could not be compared conclusively. Compared with the aged group, more naive CD4+ T cells, fewer expanded clones and increased TCR diversity were shown by the long-lived group, suggesting age selection. As age increased, observed TCR beta diversity per million T cells dropped in a roughly linear way, and a significant reduction was already evident by age 40. Observed TCR beta diversity correlated strongly with the percentage of naive T cells measured by flow cytometry. Donor CMV infection status was unknown, potentially confounding age-related changes in expanded clonotypes.

Sequencing was performed on blood. The chain uses TRBV20-1 and TRBJ2-7; the junction holds 11 bases that match TRBD2. This sequence originates from a woman aged 55-70 years in good health. The nucleotide sequence reads as follows: TGCAGTGCTAGTAGACTAGCGGGAAGCGAGCAGTACTTC. This encodes CSASRLAGSEQYF.